The 2 T cell receptor beta chains listed next were all sequenced from one sample in a study of T cells in Graves' hyperthyroidism and ophthalmopathy. The source material, RNA transcripts, was used to amplify TCR beta CDR3 regions. When the TCR CDR3 underwent first-round RT-PCR, the HTBI primer set was used. TCRdb fed the multiplex PCR reads into MiXCR, producing one record per CDR3 protein. The sample lists about 530,000 distinct CDR3 sequences; 17% were seen once. Sequencing was done on a sample of blood. The source of these receptors is a woman between 18 and 30 years old with Graves' ophthalmopathy.

This clonotype showed up many times. V is TRBV6-2 or TRBV6-3 and J is TRBJ2-3; TRBD2 matches 16 bases. The CDR3 sequence is 18 residues long. CDR1 is MNHEY, CDR2 SVGEGT, per germline. V shed 6 bases and J 2 bases; nucleotides not matched to a gene: 8. The CDR3 bases are TGTGCCAGCAGACCGGGACTAGCGGGAGGGCCCCACACAGATACGCAGTATTTT. This codes for CASRPGLAGGPHTDTQYF.

This clonotype came up many times. The chain is built from TRBV20-1 and TRBJ2-3; maybe TRBD2 (5 bases). The V gene's germline CDR1 is DFQATT and CDR2 SNEGSKA (reference sequence). The CDR3 is 15 residues long. Trimming removed 3 bases from V and 4 bases from J, with 17 bases in between. The CDR3 coding sequence is TGCAGTGCTAGGGGCGAGGGAGAGGGCGCAGATACGCAGTATTTT. This translates into CSARGEGEGADTQYF.